The 9 T cell receptor beta chains below all came from one sample that was sequenced in a study of blood T cell repertoires in COVID-19. Sequencing used immunoSEQ multiplex PCR; TCRdb keeps in-frame clones, though not all of them. The sample lists some 200,000 clones, roughly 84% occurring once. The material sequenced was PBMCs or T cells enriched from blood (not recorded which). Source of these receptors: a man aged 35 to 55 who had recovered from COVID-19.

This clone was counted between two and nine times. This chain joins TRBV7-9 and TRBJ2-2; D is unresolved. V dropped 5 bases and J dropped 0 bases, with 19 bases sitting between them. Per germline, CDR1 SEHNR and CDR2 FQNEAQ (reference sequence). The CDR3 covers 18 residues. The CDR3 coding sequence is TGTGCCAGCAGCGGTCGATCGAATACAGTATCGAACACCGGGGAGCTGTTTTTT. It is translated as CASSGRSNTVSNTGELFF.

V usage is TRBV7-9 and J usage is TRBJ1-3; TRBD1 might be the D (5 bases). With 1 base removed from V and 0 bases from J, the gap between germline ends came to 10 bases. Germline CDR1 reads SEHNR; CDR2 reads FQNEAQ (reference sequence). CDR3 length: 16 residues. This CDR3 reads CASSLESDSSGNTIYF. CDR3 in DNA: TGTGCCAGCAGCTTAGAGTCCGACAGCTCTGGAAACACCATATATTTT. The whole variable domain, filled in from reference TRBV7-9 and TRBJ1-3, reads DTGVSQNPRHKITKRGQNVTFRCDPISEHNRLYWYRQTLGQGPEFLTYFQNEAQLEKSRLLSDRFSAERPKGSFSTLEIQRTEQGDSAMYLCASSLESDSSGNTIYFGEGSWLTVV.

This chain connects TRBV19 to TRBJ1-2; D call uncertain. Germline V gives CDR1 LNHDA, CDR2 SQIVND (reference sequence). Trimming stripped 0 bases from V and 8 bases from J, with 16 bases between. This CDR3 contains 15 residues. For the CDR3, the DNA is TGTGCCAGTAGTATAGATCGAGGAGGATATGCGGGCTACACCTTC. It is translated as CASSIDRGGYAGYTF. Full variable domain (rest looked up from reference TRBV19 and TRBJ1-2): DGGITQSPKYLFRKEGQNVTLSCEQNLNHDAMYWYRQDPGQGLRLIYYSQIVNDFQKGDIAEGYSVSREKKESFPLTVTSAQKNPTAFYLCASSIDRGGYAGYTFGSGTRLTVV.

The chain couples TRBV10-3 to TRBJ2-5; no clear D gene. The V gene's germline CDR1 is ENHRY and CDR2 SYGVKD. Trimming shortened V by 0 bases and J by 5 bases, and 7 bases separated the two germline ends. This CDR3 comprises 13 residues. The CDR3, as DNA: TGTGCCATCAGTGAGTCGCCAGCGGAGACCCAGTACTTC. Translation: CAISESPAETQYF.

The chain employs TRBV5-1 and TRBJ2-6, with D unclear. Germline lookup yields CDR1 SGHRS and CDR2 YFSETQ. Deletions cut 4 bases from V and 1 base from J, with 6 bases between. The CDR3 runs to 14 residues. CDR3 nucleotide sequence: TGCGCCAGCAGCGTCGTATCTGGGGCCAACGTCCTGACTTTC. Translating gives CASSVVSGANVLTF.

This chain links TRBV27 with TRBJ2-2; 9 bases match TRBD2. Trimming removed 5 bases from V and 7 bases from J; junction bases left unmatched: 17. This CDR3 contains 18 residues. The germline V gene has CDR1 MNHEY and CDR2 SMNVEV (reference sequence). CDR3 DNA sequence: TGTGCCAGCAGTCCCAACCTACTGACTAGCGGAGAGGGCGGGGAGCTGTTTTTT. This gives the protein CASSPNLLTSGEGGELFF.

J is TRBJ2-1 and V is TRBV5-1; D is possibly TRBD1 (5 bases). Germline V gene lookup returns CDR1 SGHRS and CDR2 YFSETQ. Trimming shortened V by 1 base and J by 3 bases, and 8 bases separated the two germline ends. The CDR3 is 14 residues long. This chain's CDR3 is CASSLSTGYNEQFF. CDR3 DNA sequence: TGCGCCAGCAGCTTGTCTACAGGCTACAATGAGCAGTTCTTC.

The chain carries TRBV11-2 and TRBJ2-7; TRBD1 is a possible D gene (5 bases). The CDR3 spans 15 residues. V lost 5 bases and J lost 2, with 16 bases in between. CDR1 and CDR2 from the germline V gene are SGHAT and FQNNGV. The CDR3 DNA sequence: TGTGCCAGCAGCCGTCCGGGCACAGGCGCCTACGAGCAGTACTTC. Translating it yields CASSRPGTGAYEQYF.

The J gene is TRBJ1-2, the V gene TRBV14; D uncertain. V dropped 1 base and J dropped 8 bases, with 20 bases sitting between them. Germline loops: CDR1 SGHDN, CDR2 FVKESK. The length of the CDR3 is 16 residues. CDR3 loop: CASSQGRRQTTSGYTF. CDR3 nucleotides: TGTGCCAGCAGCCAAGGCCGGAGGCAGACCACCTCAGGCTACACCTTC. Looking up the rest from reference TRBV14 and TRBJ1-2 gives the full variable domain: EAGVTQFPSHSVIEKGQTVTLRCDPISGHDNLYWYRRVMGKEIKFLLHFVKESKQDESGMPNNRFLAERTGGTYSTLKVQPAELEDSGVYFCASSQGRRQTTSGYTFGSGTRLTVV.